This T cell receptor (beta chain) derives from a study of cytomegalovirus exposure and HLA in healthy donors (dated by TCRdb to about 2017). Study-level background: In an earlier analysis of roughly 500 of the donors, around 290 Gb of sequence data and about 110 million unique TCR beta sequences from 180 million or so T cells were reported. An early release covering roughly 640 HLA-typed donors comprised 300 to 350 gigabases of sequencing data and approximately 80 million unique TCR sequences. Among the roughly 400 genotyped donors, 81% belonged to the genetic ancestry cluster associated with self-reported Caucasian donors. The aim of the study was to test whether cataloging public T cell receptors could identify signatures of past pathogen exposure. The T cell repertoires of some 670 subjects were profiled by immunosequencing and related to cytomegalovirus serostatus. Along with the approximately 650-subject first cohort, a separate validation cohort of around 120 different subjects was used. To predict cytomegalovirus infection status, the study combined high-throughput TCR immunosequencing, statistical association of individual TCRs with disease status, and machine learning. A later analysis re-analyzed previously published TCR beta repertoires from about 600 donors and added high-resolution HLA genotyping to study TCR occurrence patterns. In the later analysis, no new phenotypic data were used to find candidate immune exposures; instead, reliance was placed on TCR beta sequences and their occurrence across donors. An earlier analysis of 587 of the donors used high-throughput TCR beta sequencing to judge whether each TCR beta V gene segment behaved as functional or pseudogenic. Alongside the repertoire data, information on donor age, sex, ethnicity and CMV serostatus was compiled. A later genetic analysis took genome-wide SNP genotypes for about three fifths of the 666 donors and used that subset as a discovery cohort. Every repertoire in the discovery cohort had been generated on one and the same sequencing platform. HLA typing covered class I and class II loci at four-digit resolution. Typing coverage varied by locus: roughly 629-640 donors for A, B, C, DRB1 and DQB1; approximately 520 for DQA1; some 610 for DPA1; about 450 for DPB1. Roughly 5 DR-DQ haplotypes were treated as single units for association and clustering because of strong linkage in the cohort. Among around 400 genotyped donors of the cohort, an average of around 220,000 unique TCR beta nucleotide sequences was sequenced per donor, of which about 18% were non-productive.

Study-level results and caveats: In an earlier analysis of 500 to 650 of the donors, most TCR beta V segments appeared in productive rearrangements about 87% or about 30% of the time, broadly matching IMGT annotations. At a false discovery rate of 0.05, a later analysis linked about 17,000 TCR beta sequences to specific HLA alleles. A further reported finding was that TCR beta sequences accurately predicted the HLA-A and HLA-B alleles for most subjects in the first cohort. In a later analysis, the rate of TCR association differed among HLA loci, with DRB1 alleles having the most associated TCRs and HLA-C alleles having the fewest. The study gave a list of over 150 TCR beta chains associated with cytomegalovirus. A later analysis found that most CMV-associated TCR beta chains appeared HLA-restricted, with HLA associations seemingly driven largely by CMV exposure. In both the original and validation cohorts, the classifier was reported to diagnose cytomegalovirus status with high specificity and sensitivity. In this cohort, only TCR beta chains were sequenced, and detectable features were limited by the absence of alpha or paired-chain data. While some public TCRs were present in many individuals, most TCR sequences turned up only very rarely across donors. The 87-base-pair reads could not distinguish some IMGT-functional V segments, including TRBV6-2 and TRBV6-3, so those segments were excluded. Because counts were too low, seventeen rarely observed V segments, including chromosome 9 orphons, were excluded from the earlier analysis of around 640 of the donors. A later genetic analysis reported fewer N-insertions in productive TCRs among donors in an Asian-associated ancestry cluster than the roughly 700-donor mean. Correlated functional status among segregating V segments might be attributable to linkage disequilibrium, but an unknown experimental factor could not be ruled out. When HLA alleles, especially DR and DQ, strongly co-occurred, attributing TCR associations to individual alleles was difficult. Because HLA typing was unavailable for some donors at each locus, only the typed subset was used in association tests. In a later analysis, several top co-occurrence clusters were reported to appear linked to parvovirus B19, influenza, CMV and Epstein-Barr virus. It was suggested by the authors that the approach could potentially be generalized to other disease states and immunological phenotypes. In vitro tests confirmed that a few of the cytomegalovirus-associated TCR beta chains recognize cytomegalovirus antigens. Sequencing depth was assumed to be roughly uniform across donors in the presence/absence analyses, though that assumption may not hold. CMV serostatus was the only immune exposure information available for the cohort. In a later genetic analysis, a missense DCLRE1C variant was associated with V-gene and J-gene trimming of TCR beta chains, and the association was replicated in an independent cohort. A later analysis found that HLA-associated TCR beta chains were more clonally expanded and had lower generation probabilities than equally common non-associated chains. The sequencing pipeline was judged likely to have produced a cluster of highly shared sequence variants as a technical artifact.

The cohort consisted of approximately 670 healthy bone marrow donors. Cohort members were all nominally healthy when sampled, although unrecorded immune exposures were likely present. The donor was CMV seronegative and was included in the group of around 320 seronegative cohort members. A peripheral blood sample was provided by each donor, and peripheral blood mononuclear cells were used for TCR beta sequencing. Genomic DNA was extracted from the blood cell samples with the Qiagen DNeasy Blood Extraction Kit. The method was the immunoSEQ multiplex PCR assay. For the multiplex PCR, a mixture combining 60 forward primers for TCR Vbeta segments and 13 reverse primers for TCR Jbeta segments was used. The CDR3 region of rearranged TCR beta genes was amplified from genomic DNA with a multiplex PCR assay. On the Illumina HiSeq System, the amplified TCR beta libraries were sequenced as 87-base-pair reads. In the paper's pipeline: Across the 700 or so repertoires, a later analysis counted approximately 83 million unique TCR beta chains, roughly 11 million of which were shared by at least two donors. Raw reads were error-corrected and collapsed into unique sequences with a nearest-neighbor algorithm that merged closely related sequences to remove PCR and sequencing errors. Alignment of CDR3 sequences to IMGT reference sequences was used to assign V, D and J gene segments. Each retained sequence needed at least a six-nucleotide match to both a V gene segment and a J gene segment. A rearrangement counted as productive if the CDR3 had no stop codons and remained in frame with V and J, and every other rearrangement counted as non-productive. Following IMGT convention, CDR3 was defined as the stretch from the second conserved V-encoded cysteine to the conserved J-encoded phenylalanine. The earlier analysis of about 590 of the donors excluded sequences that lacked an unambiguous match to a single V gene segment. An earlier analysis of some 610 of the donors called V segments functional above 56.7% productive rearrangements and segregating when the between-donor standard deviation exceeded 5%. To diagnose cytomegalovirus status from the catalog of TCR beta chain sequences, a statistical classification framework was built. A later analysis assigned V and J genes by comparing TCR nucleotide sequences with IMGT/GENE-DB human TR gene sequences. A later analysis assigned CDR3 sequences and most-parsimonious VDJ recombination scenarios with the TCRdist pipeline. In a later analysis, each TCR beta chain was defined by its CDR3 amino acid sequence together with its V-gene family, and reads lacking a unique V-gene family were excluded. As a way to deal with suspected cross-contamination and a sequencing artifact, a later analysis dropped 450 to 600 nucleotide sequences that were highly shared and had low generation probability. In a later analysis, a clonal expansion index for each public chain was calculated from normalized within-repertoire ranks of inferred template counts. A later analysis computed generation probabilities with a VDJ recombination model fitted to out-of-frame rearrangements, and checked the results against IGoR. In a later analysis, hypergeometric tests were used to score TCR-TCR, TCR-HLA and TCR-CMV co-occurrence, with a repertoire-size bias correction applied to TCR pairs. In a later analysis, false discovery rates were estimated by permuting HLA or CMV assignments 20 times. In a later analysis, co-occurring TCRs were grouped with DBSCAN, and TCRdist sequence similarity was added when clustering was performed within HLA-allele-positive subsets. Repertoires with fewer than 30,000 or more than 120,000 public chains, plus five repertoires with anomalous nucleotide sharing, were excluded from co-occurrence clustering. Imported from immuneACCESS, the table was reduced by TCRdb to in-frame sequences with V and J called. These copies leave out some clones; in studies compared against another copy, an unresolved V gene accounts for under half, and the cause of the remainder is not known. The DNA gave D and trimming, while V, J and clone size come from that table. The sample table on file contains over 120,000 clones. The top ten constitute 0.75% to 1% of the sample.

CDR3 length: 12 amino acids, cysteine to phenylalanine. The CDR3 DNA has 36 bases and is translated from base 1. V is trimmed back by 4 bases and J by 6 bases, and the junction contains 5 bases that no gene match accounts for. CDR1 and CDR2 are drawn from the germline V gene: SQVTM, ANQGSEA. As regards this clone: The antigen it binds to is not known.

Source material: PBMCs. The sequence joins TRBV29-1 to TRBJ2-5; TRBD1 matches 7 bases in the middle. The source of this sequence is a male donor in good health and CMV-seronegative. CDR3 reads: CSVGGQFKTQYF. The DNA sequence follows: TGCAGCGTTGGGGGACAGTTCAAGACCCAGTACTTC.